Presented here are 21 T cell receptor beta chains from one specimen sequenced in a study of T cell changes during pregnancy in multiple sclerosis. Clones were sequenced by immunoSEQ multiplex PCR, and TCRdb holds only the in-frame ones, with some missing. This sample carries tens of thousands of clones, 93% of them seen once, and the ten largest clones take 3.5% to 4.5%. Material: CD8+ T cells from peripheral blood mononuclear cells, obtained in the second trimester of pregnancy. All receptors derive from a female donor with multiple sclerosis, enrolled in a pregnancy study.

This clone appeared once. The chain has TRBV21-1 and TRBJ1-5; the table's D call of TRBD1 was not tested on the DNA. TRBV21-1 is an annotated pseudogene. The CDR3 spans 21 residues. CDR3 amino acids: CASSKNPTGGLGRGVNQPQHF. For the CDR3, the DNA is TGTGCCAGCAGTAAAAACCCTACCGGAGGTTTGGGCAGGGGGGTGAATCAGCCCCAGCATTTT.

The V and J genes are TRBV18 and TRBJ2-3, with 14 bases that match TRBD2. V lost 8 bases and J lost 0; bases outside the gene matches: 10. This CDR3 spans 18 amino acids. Germline-derived CDR1 and CDR2 are KGHSH and LQKENI. The CDR3 here is CASKGTSGSTTSTDTQYF. For the CDR3, the DNA is TGTGCCAGCAAAGGGACTAGCGGGAGTACGACCAGCACAGATACGCAGTATTTT.

This clone was found once. The V call is TRBV28, the J call TRBJ1-1, with TRBD1 matching 7 bases. The CDR3 is 14 amino acids. Germline V gene lookup returns CDR1 MDHEN and CDR2 SYDVKM. J was trimmed by 4 bases and V by 5 bases; bases with no gene match: 7. The CDR3 coding sequence is TGTGCCAGCAGTCCGACAGGGTTGAGCACTGAAGCTTTCTTT. Protein sequence: CASSPTGLSTEAFF.

CDR3 sequence (DNA): TGTGCAAGTCGCACCTGTAGGACCGACCGACAGGTTAGGTGCCATAATTCACCCCTCCACTTT. As protein: CASRTCRTDRQVRCHNSPLHF. The rearrangement uses TRBV12-2 and TRBJ1-6; the table's D call, TRBD1, was not checked against the DNA. TRBV12-2 is a pseudogene locus. The CDR3 contains 21 residues.

This clone was seen a few times. The chain uses TRBV7-6 and TRBJ1-6; a possible D gene is TRBD1 (5 bases). The CDR3 spans 15 residues. Trimming stripped 5 bases from V and 9 bases from J, with 17 bases between. Per the germline V gene, CDR1 is SGHVS and CDR2 is FNYEAQ. DNA of the CDR3: TGTGCCAGCAGCGCGGGGACGCCGGAGGTTTCACCCCTCCACTTT. Its protein product is CASSAGTPEVSPLHF.

The chain is built from TRBV2 and TRBJ1-1; TRBD1 matches 8 bases. Trimming at V came to 6 bases and at J to 1 base, leaving 19 bases not matched to a gene. CDR3 size: 19 residues. The germline V gene encodes CDR1 SNHLY and CDR2 FYNNEI. DNA for the CDR3: TGTGCCAGCAGGGAGGTTGGGACAGGCCGTTCACCGACGAACACTGAAGCTTTCTTT. Its translation is CASREVGTGRSPTNTEAFF.

The chain joins TRBV19 to TRBJ1-1, with D unresolved. V was cut by 6 bases and J by 2 bases, with 10 bases left in between. Germline loops: CDR1 LNHDA, CDR2 SQIVND (reference sequence). The CDR3 is 13 residues long. Here the CDR3 DNA reads TGTGCCAGTAGCATGCGAGGAAACACTGAAGCTTTCTTT. Amino acids: CASSMRGNTEAFF.

On this clone: At one of its ends the junction is not consistent with the germline gene, which may arise from a read error. The chain links TRBV7-9 to TRBJ1-2; a possible D gene is TRBD1 (5 bases). Looked up from germline, CDR1 is SEHNR and CDR2 is FQNEAQ (reference sequence). The CDR3 is 11 residues long. CDR3 nucleotides: TGCGGGGGGTCAACGGTGGATGGCTACACCTTC. Its protein product is CGGSTVDGYTF.

This chain uses TRBV7-8 with TRBJ1-5; 7 positions match TRBD1. The V and J ends lost 1 base and 0 bases, in that order; junction bases with no gene match: 3. The CDR3 totals 16 residues. Germline CDR1 reads SGHVS; CDR2 reads FQNEAQ. CDR3 amino acids: CASSLERQGSNQPQHF. The CDR3 region has the DNA TGTGCCAGCAGCTTAGAGCGACAGGGTAGCAATCAGCCCCAGCATTTT.

This clone came up once. V is TRBV25-1 and J is TRBJ1-2; D remains ambiguous. Trimming took 3 bases from V and 7 from J, leaving 12 bases between them. Germline V lookup: CDR1 MGHDK, CDR2 SYGVNS. The CDR3 runs to 13 residues. The CDR3 region is CASSDSPSGGYTF. The DNA of the CDR3 is TGTGCCAGCAGTGATTCACCTTCAGGTGGCTACACCTTC.

The V call is TRBV30, the J call TRBJ2-2; 7 bases line up with TRBD1. V lost 4 bases and J lost 4; bases outside the gene matches: 6. The germline gives CDR1 GTSNPN, CDR2 SVGIG (reference sequence). This CDR3 comprises 14 residues. CDR3: CAWKTGWGTGELFF. CDR3 sequence (DNA): TGTGCCTGGAAGACAGGGTGGGGCACCGGGGAGCTGTTTTTT.

The gene calls are TRBV9 and TRBJ1-2; the D gene is possibly TRBD1 (6 bases). From germline, CDR1 is SGDLS and CDR2 YYNGEE. Trimming shortened V by 3 bases and J by 4 bases, and 16 bases separated the two germline ends. The CDR3 totals 15 residues. CDR3 nucleotides: TGTGCCAGCAGCGCGCGAGTTACAGGGCCCTATGGCTACACCTTC. Its translation: CASSARVTGPYGYTF.

The CDR3 nucleotides are TGTGCCTGGTCCCCCCCGGGAGTAAAAGAGACCCAGTACTTC. This gives the protein CAWSPPGVKETQYF. The chain couples TRBV30 to TRBJ2-5; weak D call: TRBD2 (6 bases). Trimming took 5 bases from V and 3 from J, leaving 16 bases between them. The germline CDR1 and CDR2 sequences are GTSNPN and SVGIG (reference sequence). There are 14 residues in the CDR3.

V and J are TRBV2 and TRBJ2-5; TRBD2 matches at 7 bases. The germline V gene encodes CDR1 SNHLY and CDR2 FYNNEI. The CDR3 contains 14 residues. After removal of 7 bases from V and 5 bases from J, the junction contained 10 bases not matched to a gene. CDR3 coding DNA: TGTGCCAGCATTGGAGGGAGGGCCGGGGAGACCCAGTACTTC. It translates to CASIGGRAGETQYF.

This clone was recorded only once. This chain connects TRBV7-3 to TRBJ2-7, with 7 positions matching TRBD2. V trimming: 2 bases; J trimming: 5 bases; junction bases outside the gene matches: 3. From germline, CDR1 is SGHTA and CDR2 FQGTGA. This CDR3 region has 13 residues. CDR3 protein: CASSLGGENEQYF. Here the CDR3 DNA reads TGTGCCAGCAGCTTAGGGGGGGAAAACGAGCAGTACTTC.

V and J are TRBV7-2 and TRBJ2-7; 9 bases match TRBD2. CDR3 length: 14 amino acids. Looked up from germline, CDR1 is SGHTA and CDR2 is FQGNSA. After removal of 5 bases from V and 3 bases from J, the junction contained 5 bases not matched to a gene. CDR3 bases: TGTGCCAGCAGCCCCGCGGGGGGGAGCTACGAGCAGTACTTC. Translating it yields CASSPAGGSYEQYF. The full variable domain, in which reference TRBV7-2 and TRBJ2-7 provide the parts outside the CDR3, is GAGVSQSPSNKVTEKGKDVELRCDPISGHTALYWYRQSLGQGLEFLIYFQGNSAPDKSGLPSDRFSAERTGGSVSTLTIQRTQQEDSAVYLCASSPAGGSYEQYFGPGTRLTVT.

The count of this clone is one. The chain joins TRBV7-8 to TRBJ1-5; 7 nucleotides line up with TRBD1. This CDR3 region has 19 residues. With V trimmed by 1 base and J by 0 bases, 12 bases remained unmatched. The V gene's germline CDR1 is SGHVS and CDR2 FQNEAQ. CDR3 sequence (DNA): TGTGCCAGCAGCTTAGGAATTGACAGGGCCGGCTATAGCAATCAGCCCCAGCATTTT. Translation gives CASSLGIDRAGYSNQPQHF.

The chain couples TRBV4-3 to TRBJ1-1; TRBD1 agrees at 8 bases. This CDR3 is 17 amino acids long. The J segment lost 2 bases and the V segment lost 1 base, leaving 9 bases of the junction unmatched. Germline values: CDR1 LGHNA, CDR2 YSLEER. CDR3 protein: CASSQGRTGTYNTEAFF. DNA for the CDR3: TGCGCCAGCAGCCAAGGAAGGACAGGGACTTATAACACTGAAGCTTTCTTT.

This chain joins TRBV13 and TRBJ2-7, with 9 bases lining up with TRBD1. The CDR3 is 16 amino acids. Losses at the gene ends were 4 bases for V and 6 bases for J; bases not matched to a gene: 13. Per germline, CDR1 PRHDT and CDR2 FYEKMQ (reference sequence). This CDR3 is CASSSRSGDRVFEQYF. The CDR3 DNA sequence: TGTGCCAGCAGCTCGAGGTCAGGGGACAGGGTTTTCGAGCAGTACTTC.

The chain is built from TRBV4-3 and TRBJ2-3; 7 bases are shared with TRBD2. The V gene end was trimmed by 0 bases and the J gene end by 5 bases; junction bases not matched to a gene: 8. The CDR3 runs 16 residues. Germline lookup yields CDR1 LGHNA and CDR2 YSLEER. The CDR3 DNA reads TGCGCCAGCAGCCAAGACTGGAGGGGCGGGGGAGATACGCAGTATTTT. It is translated as CASSQDWRGGGDTQYF.

J is TRBJ2-1 and V is TRBV29-1; TRBD2 is a possible D gene (6 bases). V lost 4 bases and J 9 bases, leaving 16 bases between the germline ends. The V gene's germline CDR1 is SQVTM and CDR2 ANQGSEA. The CDR3 is 13 amino acids. This CDR3 is CSVALGSFPEQFF. The CDR3 DNA sequence: TGCAGCGTTGCCCTCGGGAGCTTCCCTGAGCAGTTCTTC.